This T cell receptor (beta chain) was sequenced in a study of shared clonotypes between healthy human individuals (dated by TCRdb to the early 2020s). About the investigation overall: The cohort comprised two women and three men aged 18 to 49 years. For each donor, CD4 naive and CD4 memory were each run on three plates, CD8 naive on two plates, and CD8 memory on one plate. To estimate repertoire size and how much clonotypes are shared between individuals, the study performed deep sequencing of blood TCR repertoires from roughly five healthy adults. To increase sequencing depth and limit assay-specific biases, TCR repertoire library preparation and sequencing were carried out by different laboratories using diverse techniques. Each donor's leukapheresis produced roughly between roughly 0.85 and 9.5 billion PBMCs.

CD8 naive samples were CD45RO-negative cells positively selected for CCR7, giving a CD45RA+CCR7+ population that excluded TemRA cells. The donors were healthy, HIV-negative adults who had no recently reported acute infections or vaccinations. Every donor was a Caucasian adult residing in Nashville, Tennessee, USA. After blood collection by leukapheresis, PBMCs were isolated using Ficoll-Histopaque density gradient centrifugation and then cryopreserved in the vapor phase of liquid nitrogen. Purity and quantity of every magnetically sorted T cell population were checked by analytical flow cytometry. From each sorted fraction, genomic DNA was isolated and quantified by UV absorbance on a Nanodrop 2000c. Relative to germline, V is missing 4 bases and J is missing 0 bases, with 6 bases of the junction outside any gene match. Spanning cysteine to phenylalanine, the CDR3 consists of 16 amino acids. Just the 48-base CDR3 DNA is kept, in frame starting at base 1. Reading the germline V gene (reference sequence) gives CDR1 MNHNY and CDR2 SVGAGI.

What the study reported, not specific to this receptor: Only blood was sampled, and tissue TCR repertoires likely differ from those in blood. Pairwise subsampling indicated that sequencing depth was expected to affect the degree of clonotype sharing among donors. Clonotypes shared by all four sorted-subset donors showed higher generation probabilities than non-shared clonotypes. Incomplete sequencing was indicated by rarefaction of sorted-subset datasets, despite the large sequencing depth. The genetic and exposure-history diversity represented was limited by the small number of donors. Across a handful of donors, around 5% of naive CD4, roughly 3.5% of naive CD8, under 2.5% of memory CD4, and about 0.4% of memory CD8 clonotypes were shared. Naive subsets generally had larger estimated clonotype richness than memory subsets.

Comments on this clone: The antigen it recognizes is unknown. Per-base qualities were not stored, and no clone one base away is much larger.

TCR CDR3 regions were amplified from genomic DNA by multiplex PCR using the deep immunoSEQ assay. Genomic DNA extracted from each cell subset was distributed evenly over all wells of several immunoSEQ 96-well plates, and each plate served as one replicate. For sorted subsets, about 200 ng genomic DNA, equal to about 30,000 T cell genomes, was loaded into each replicate PCR. Purified libraries were measured with a Qubit 3.0 fluorometer, size-checked on a Bioanalyzer 2100, and measured again with the KAPA Library Quantification kit. Each immunoSEQ 96-well plate was sequenced on its own single-read 150-cycle Illumina NextSeq 550 flow cell. The authors processed their data as follows. The immunoSEQ output contained only junctional sequences without quality scores, so filtering could not match that applied to full-length reads. To assign V/J genes and CDR3, sequences were annotated using PyIR, a Python wrapper for IgBLAST v1.9, with IMGT germline references. Any read was removed if the V/J assignment was weak (E-value above 1e-6), the CDR3 was missing, or the read contained stop codons, out-of-frame junctions, or ambiguous translated residues. A V3J clonotype was defined by an identical inferred V gene, J gene, and CDR3 amino acid sequence. Percentage overlap between repertoires was calculated by dividing the number of shared unique clonotypes by the size of the smaller repertoire. Repertoire richness was assessed with RTK rarefaction, the Chao1 estimator, and Recon v2.1 estimates of unobserved clonotypes. Generation probabilities for all TCRbeta clonotypes obtained by the gDNA method from a handful of donors were computed using OLGA. TCRdb provides this immuneACCESS table in a form limited to in-frame rearrangements. Some clones are lacking; in checked studies, under half of them reflect an unresolved V gene, and why the rest are absent is not known. From that table come the V and J calls and clone size; the DNA was used to work out D and trimming. The sample table records over 2 million clones; less than 95% of these occur just once. The ten largest clones add up to approximately 1.2% of the sample.

Sample: naive CD8+ T cells sorted from blood. According to the study, the label for this sample's cell subset or site signals: CD45RA+CCR7+. The rearrangement combines TRBV6-6 with TRBJ2-3; the junction holds 8 bases that match TRBD2. The TCR originated in a man between 18 and 35 years old in good health. Read as DNA, the sequence is TGTGCCAGCAGTTGGTCCCTAGCGGGTAGCACAGATACGCAGTATTTT. Its protein product is CASSWSLAGSTDTQYF.